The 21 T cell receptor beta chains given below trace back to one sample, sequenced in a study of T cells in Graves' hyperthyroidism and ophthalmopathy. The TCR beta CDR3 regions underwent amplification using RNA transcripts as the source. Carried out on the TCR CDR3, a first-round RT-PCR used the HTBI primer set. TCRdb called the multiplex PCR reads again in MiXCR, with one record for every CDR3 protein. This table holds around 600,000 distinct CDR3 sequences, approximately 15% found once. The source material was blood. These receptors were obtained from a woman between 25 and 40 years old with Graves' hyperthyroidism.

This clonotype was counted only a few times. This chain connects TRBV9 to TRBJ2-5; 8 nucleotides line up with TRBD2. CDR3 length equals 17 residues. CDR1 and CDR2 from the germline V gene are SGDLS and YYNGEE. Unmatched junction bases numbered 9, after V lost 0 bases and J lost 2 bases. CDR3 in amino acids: CASSVARGGPWQETQYF. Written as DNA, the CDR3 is TGTGCCAGCAGCGTAGCTCGGGGGGGTCCCTGGCAAGAGACCCAGTACTTC.

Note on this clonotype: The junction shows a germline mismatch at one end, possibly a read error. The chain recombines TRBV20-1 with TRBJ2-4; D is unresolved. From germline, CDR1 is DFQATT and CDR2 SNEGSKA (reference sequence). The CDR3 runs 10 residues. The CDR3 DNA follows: TGCAGTGCTAGAGACTTGCGATTGAACTTC. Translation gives CSARDLRLNF.

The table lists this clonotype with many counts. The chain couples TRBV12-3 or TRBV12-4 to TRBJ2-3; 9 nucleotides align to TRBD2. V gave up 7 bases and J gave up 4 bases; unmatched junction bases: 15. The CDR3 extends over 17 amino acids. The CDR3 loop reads CASTLGRGGRVADTQYF. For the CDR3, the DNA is TGTGCCAGCACCTTGGGGCGGGGCGGGAGGGTTGCAGATACGCAGTATTTT.

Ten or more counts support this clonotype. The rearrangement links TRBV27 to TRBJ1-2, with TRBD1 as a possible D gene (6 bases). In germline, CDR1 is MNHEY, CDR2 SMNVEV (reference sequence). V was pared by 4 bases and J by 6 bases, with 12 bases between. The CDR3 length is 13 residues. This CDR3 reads CASSSAPGDGYTF. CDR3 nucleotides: TGTGCCAGCAGTTCCGCCCCAGGGGATGGCTACACCTTC.

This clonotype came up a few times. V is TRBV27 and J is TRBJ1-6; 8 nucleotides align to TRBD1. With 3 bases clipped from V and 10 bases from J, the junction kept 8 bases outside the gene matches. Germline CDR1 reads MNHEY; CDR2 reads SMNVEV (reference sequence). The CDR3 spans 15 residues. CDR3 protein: CASSLGRRGRSPLHF. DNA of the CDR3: TGTGCCAGCAGTTTGGGCCGCAGGGGGCGATCACCCCTCCACTTT.

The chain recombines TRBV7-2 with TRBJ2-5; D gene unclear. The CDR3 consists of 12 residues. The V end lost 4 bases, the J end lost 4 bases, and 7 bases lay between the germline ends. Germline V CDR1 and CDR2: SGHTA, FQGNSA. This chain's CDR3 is CASSSTLETQYF. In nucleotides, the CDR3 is TGTGCCAGCAGCTCGACTCTAGAGACCCAGTACTTC.

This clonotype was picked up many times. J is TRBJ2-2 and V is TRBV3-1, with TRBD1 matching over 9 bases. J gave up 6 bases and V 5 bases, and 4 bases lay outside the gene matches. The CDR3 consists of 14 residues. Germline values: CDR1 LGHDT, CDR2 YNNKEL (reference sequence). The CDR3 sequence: CASSVWDRAGELFF. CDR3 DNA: TGTGCCAGCAGCGTCTGGGACAGGGCCGGGGAGCTGTTTTTT.

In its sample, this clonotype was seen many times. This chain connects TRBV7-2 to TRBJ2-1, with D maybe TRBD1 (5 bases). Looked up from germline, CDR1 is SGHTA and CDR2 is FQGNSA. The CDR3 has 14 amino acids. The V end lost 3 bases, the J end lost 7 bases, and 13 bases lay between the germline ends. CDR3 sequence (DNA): TGTGCCAGCAGCTTGACCCAGGGCTGGAATGAGCAGTTCTTC. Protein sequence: CASSLTQGWNEQFF.

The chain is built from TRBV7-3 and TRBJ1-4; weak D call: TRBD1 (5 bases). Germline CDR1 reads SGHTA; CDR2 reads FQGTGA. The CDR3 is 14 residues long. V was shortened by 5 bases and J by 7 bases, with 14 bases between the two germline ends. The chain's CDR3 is CASSVTALTEKLFF. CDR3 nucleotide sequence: TGTGCCAGCAGCGTGACAGCCCTAACTGAAAAACTGTTTTTT.

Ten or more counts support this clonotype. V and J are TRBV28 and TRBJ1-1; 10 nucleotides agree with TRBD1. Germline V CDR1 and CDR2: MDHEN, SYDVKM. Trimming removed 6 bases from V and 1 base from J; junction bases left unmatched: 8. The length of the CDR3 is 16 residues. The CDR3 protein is CASRTHGQGENTEAFF. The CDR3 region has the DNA TGTGCCAGCAGGACGCACGGACAGGGGGAGAACACTGAAGCTTTCTTT.

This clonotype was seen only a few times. The CDR3 is CASSFARGGQGAYGYTF. In DNA, the CDR3 is TGTGCCAGCAGCTTTGCTAGGGGGGGACAGGGCGCTTATGGCTACACCTTC. The chain recombines TRBV13 with TRBJ1-2; 9 positions agree with TRBD1. The V segment lost 3 bases and the J segment 5 bases; nucleotides outside the gene matches: 13. The CDR3 length is 17 residues. CDR1 PRHDT and CDR2 FYEKMQ come from the germline V gene (reference sequence).

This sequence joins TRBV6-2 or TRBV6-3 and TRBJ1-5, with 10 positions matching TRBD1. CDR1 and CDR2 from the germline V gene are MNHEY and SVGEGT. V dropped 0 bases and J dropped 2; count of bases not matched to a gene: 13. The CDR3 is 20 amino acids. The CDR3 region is CASSYSIFRDRGVGNQPQHF. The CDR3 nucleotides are TGTGCCAGCAGTTACTCGATTTTCCGGGACAGGGGTGTCGGCAATCAGCCCCAGCATTTT.

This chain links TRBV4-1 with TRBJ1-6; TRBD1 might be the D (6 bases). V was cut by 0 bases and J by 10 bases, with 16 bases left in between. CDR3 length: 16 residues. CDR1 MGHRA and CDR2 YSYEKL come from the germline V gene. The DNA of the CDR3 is TGCGCCAGCAGCCAAGACGGTAGGGGGATCTGGTCACCCCTCCACTTT. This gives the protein CASSQDGRGIWSPLHF.

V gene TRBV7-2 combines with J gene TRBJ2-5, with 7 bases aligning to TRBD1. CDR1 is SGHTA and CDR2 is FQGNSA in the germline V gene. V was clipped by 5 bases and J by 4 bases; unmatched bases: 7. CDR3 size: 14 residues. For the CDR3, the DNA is TGTGCCAGCAGCCAACAGGGGCCGAGAGAGACCCAGTACTTC. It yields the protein CASSQQGPRETQYF. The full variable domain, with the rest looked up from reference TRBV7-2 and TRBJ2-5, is GAGVSQSPSNKVTEKGKDVELRCDPISGHTALYWYRQSLGQGLEFLIYFQGNSAPDKSGLPSDRFSAERTGGSVSTLTIQRTQQEDSAVYLCASSQQGPRETQYFGPGTRLLVL.

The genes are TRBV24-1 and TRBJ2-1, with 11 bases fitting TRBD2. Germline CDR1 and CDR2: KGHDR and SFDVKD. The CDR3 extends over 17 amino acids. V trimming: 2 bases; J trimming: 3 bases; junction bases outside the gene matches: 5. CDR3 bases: TGTGCCACCAGTGATTCCCTGGGACTAGCGGACTACAATGAGCAGTTCTTC. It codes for CATSDSLGLADYNEQFF.

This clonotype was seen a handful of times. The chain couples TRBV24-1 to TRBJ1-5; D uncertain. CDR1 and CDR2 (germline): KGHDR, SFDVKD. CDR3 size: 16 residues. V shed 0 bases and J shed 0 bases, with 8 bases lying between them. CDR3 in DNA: TGTGCCACCAGTGATTTGTCATTCAATAGCAATCAGCCCCAGCATTTT. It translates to CATSDLSFNSNQPQHF.

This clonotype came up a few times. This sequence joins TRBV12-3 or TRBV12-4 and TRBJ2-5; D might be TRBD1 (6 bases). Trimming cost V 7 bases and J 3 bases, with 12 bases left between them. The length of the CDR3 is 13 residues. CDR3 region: CASTRTEKETQYF. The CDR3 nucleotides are TGTGCCAGCACCCGGACAGAAAAAGAGACCCAGTACTTC.

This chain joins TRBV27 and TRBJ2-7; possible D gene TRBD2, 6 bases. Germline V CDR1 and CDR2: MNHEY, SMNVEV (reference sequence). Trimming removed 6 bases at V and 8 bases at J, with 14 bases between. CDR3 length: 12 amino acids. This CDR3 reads CASRLMGGQQYF. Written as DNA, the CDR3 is TGTGCCAGCAGGTTAATGGGGGGTCAGCAGTACTTC.

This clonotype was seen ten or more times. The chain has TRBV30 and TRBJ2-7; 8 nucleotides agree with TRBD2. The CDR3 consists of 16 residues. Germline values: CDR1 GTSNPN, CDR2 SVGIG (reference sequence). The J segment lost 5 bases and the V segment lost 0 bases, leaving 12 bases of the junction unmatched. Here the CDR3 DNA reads TGTGCCTGGAGTGTACCCGGGAGGGCCTTAGTTGACGAGCAGTACTTC. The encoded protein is CAWSVPGRALVDEQYF.

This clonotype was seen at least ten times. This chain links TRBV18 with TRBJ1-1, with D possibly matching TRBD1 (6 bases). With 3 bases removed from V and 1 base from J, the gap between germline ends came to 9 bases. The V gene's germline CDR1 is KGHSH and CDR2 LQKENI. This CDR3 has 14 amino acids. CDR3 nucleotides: TGTGCCAGCTCACCGAGACAGGAGAACACTGAAGCTTTCTTT. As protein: CASSPRQENTEAFF. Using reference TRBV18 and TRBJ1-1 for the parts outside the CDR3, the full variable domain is NAGVMQNPRHLVRRRGQEARLRCSPMKGHSHVYWYRQLPEEGLKFMVYLQKENIIDESGMPKERFSAEFPKEGPSILRIQQVVRGDSAAYFCASSPRQENTEAFFGQGTRLTVV.

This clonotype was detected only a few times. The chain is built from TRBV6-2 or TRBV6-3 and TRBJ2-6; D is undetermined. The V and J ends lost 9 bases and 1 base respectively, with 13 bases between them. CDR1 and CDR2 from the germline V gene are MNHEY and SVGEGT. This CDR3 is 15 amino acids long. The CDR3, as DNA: TGTGCCAGTCATCCCACCGGGTCTGGGGCCAACGTCCTGACTTTC. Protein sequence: CASHPTGSGANVLTF.